This TCR beta chain appears in the sequencing data of a study of OX40 agonist ivuxolimab in advanced cancers. Overall study context: Patients undergoing dose escalation presented with hepatocellular carcinoma, melanoma, renal cell or head and neck cancer.

Of note for this clone: The antigen remains undetermined. The junction departs from the called germline gene at one end, perhaps through a read error.

The repertoire was sequenced with immunoSEQ multiplex PCR; TCRdb's copy has only in-frame clones and lacks some. This table holds 60,000 to 75,000 clones, 80% to 85% found once. Points from the study as a whole: Not determined was the antigen specificity of the expanded peripheral T cells. Certain nonresponders additionally had low normalized T-cell clonal expansion.

The CDR3 spans 14 residues. Germline-derived CDR1 and CDR2 are SGHTA and FQGTGA. The sequencing here drew on CD4+ or CD8+ T cells sorted from blood, taken in a trial of the OX40 agonist ivuxolimab. The clonotype was recovered from an adult with an advanced solid tumor such as melanoma, head and neck, liver or kidney cancer. The rearrangement uses TRBV7-3 and TRBJ2-1; maybe TRBD2 (6 bases). This CDR3 reads CASSLTYPGDEQFF. CDR3 DNA sequence: TGTGCCAGCAGCCTAACCTACCCGGGGGATGAGCAGTTCTTC.